Listed here are 2 T cell receptor beta chains from one sample, sequenced in a study of T cell responses to AZD1222 COVID-19 vaccine. Data came from immunoSEQ multiplex PCR; TCRdb stores just in-frame clones and leaves some out. The table shows about 190,000 clones, with about 90% occurring only once. The sample in question was peripheral blood, obtained on day 0 of MenACWY control vaccination. The receptors here all came from an adult in good health.

This clone showed up just once. This chain links TRBV12-3 or TRBV12-4 with TRBJ2-5; no firm D call. V lost 3 bases and J lost 2, with 7 bases in between. The CDR3 sequence is 13 residues long. CDR3 DNA sequence: TGTGCCAGCAGTTTTGGCGTACAAGAGACCCAGTACTTC. Residues: CASSFGVQETQYF.

DNA of the CDR3: TGTGCCAGCAGCCGAGGGGACCAGACCCAGTACTTC. This sequence encodes CASSRGDQTQYF. J is TRBJ2-5 and V is TRBV13; D possibly matches TRBD1 or TRBD2 (5 bases each). V was shortened by 5 bases and J by 6 bases, with 10 bases between the two germline ends. Germline V gene data show CDR1 as PRHDT and CDR2 as FYEKMQ (reference sequence). The CDR3 extends over 12 amino acids.